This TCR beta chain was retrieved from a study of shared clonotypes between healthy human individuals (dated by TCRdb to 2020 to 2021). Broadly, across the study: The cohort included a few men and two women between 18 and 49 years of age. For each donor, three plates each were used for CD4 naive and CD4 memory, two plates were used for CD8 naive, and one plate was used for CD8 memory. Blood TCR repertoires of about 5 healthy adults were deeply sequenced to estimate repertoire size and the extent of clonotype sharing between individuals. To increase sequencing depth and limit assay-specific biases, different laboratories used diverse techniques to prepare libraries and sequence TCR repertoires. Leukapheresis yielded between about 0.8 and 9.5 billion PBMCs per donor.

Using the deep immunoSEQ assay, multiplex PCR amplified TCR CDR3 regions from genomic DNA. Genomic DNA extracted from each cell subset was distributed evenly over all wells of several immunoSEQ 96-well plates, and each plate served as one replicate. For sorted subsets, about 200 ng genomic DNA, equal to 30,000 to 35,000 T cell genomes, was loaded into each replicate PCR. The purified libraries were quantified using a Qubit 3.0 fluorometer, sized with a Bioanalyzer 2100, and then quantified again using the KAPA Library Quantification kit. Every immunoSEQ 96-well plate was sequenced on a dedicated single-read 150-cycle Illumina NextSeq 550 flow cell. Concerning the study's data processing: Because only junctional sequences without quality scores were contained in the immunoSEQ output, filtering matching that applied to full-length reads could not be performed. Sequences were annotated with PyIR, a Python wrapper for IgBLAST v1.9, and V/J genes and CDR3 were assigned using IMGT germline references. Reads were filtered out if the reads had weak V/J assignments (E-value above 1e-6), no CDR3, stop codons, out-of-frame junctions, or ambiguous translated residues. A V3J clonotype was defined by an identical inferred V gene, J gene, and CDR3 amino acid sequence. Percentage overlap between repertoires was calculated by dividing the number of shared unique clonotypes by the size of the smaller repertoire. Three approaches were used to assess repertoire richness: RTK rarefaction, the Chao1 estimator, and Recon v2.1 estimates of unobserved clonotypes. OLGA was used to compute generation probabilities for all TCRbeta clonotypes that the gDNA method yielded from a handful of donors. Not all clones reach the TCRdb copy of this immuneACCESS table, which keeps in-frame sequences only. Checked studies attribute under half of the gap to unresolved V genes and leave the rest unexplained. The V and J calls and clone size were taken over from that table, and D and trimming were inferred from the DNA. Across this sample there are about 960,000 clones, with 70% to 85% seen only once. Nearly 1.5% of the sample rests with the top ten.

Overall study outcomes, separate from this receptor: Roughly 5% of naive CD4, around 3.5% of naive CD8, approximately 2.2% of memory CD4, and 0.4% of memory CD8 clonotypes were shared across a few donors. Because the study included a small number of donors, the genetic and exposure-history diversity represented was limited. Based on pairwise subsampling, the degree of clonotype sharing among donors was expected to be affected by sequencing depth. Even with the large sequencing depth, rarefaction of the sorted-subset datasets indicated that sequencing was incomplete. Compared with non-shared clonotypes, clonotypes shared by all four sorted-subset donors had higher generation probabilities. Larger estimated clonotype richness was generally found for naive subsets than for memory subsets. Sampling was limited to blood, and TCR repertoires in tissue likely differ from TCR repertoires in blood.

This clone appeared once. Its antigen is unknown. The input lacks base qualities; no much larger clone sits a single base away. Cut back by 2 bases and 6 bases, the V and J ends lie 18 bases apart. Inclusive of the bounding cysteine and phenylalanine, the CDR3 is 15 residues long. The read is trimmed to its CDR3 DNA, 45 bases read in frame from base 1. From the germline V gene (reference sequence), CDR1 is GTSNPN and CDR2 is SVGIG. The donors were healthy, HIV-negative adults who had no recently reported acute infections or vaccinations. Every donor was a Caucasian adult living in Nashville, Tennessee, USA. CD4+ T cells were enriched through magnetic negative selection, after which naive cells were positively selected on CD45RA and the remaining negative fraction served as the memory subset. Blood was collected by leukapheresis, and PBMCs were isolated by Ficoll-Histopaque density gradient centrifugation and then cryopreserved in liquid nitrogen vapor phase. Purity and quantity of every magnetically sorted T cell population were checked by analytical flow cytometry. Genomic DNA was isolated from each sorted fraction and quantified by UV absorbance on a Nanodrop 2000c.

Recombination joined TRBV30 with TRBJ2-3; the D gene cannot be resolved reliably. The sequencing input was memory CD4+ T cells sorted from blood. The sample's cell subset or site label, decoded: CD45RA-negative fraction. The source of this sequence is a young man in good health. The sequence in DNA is TGTGCCTGGAGTACCCCAGGAGCCCCCACGGATACGCAGTATTTT. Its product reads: CAWSTPGAPTDTQYF.